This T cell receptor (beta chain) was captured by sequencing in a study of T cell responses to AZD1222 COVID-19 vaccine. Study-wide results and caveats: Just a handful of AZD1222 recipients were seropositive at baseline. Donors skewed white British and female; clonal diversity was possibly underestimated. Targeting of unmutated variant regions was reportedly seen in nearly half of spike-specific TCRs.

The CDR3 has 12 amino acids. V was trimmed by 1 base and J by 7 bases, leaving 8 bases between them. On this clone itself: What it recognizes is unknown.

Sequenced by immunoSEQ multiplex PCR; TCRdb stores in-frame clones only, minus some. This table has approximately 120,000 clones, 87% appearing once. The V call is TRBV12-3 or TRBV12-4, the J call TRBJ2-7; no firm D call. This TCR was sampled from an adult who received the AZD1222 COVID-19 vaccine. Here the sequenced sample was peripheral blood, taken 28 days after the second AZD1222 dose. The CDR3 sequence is CASSLGAWEQYF. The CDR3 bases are TGTGCCAGCAGTTTAGGTGCGTGGGAGCAGTACTTC.